This is a list of T cell receptor beta chains from one sample in a study of blood T cell repertoires in COVID-19. Assay used: immunoSEQ multiplex PCR; TCRdb lists only in-frame clones, some missing. The sample records some 250,000 clones, 60% to 75% being singletons. Sequences were obtained from peripheral blood. Receptors originate from a woman of 80 years or more with acute or convalescent COVID-19. Both conserved end residues are part of each CDR3. Each record gives: J gene, clone size, D gene, V gene, CDR3 DNA, CDR3 protein. D genes are given only for firm matches. Only some rows state a clone size, as once, few, many or a class for expanded clones.

>TRBJ1-1|.|.|TRBV19
TGTGCCAGTAGTACAGGGACACTGAACACTGAAGCTTTCTTT
CASSTGTLNTEAFF
>TRBJ2-2|once|.|TRBV25-1
TGTGCCAGCAGTGAATCGGGTAGAACGAACACCGGGGAGCTGTTTTTT
CASSESGRTNTGELFF
>TRBJ1-5|.|TRBD1|TRBV3-1/TRBV3-2
TGTGCCAGCAGCCAAGGGACAGGGCTTAGCAATCAGCCCCAGCATTTT
CASSQGTGLSNQPQHF
>TRBJ2-2|.|.|TRBV6-5
TGTGCCAGCAGAGAGACAAACACCGGGGAGCTGTTTTTT
CASRETNTGELFF
>TRBJ1-2|.|.|TRBV6-4
TGTGCCAGCAGTGAATATCCGGGACAAAACTATGGCTACACCTTC
CASSEYPGQNYGYTF
>TRBJ1-3|.|.|TRBV5-1
TGCGCCAGCAGCTTGGCCCCCGTAGACTCTGGAAACACCATATATTTT
CASSLAPVDSGNTIYF
>TRBJ2-2|few|TRBD2|TRBV5-4
TGTGCCAGCAGCATCCTACTAGCGGGGGGAGGCGGGGAGCTGTTTTTT
CASSILLAGGGGELFF
>TRBJ1-2|.|TRBD1|TRBV19
TGTGCCAGTGGAGACAGGGAGGTCGATGGCTACACCTTC
CASGDREVDGYTF
>TRBJ1-2|.|.|TRBV20-1
TGCAGTGCTAGCAGGGACAAGGGCTACACCTTC
CSASRDKGYTF
>TRBJ1-1|.|.|TRBV6-1
TGTGCCAGCAGTGAAGTAGAAAACGCTAACACTGAAGCTTTCTTT
CASSEVENANTEAFF
>TRBJ2-1|.|.|TRBV7-9
TGTGCCAGCAGCTTAAACAGGGGAGGAAATGAGCAGTTCTTC
CASSLNRGGNEQFF
>TRBJ1-3|few|TRBD1|TRBV5-4
TGTGCCAGCAGCTGGGGGGCAGGGGGTATGGCTGGAAACACCATATATTTT
CASSWGAGGMAGNTIYF
>TRBJ2-2|.|TRBD2|TRBV6-2/TRBV6-3
TGTGCCAGCAGTTTCCGACTAGCGGGGGTGCGAAACACCGGGGAGCTGTTTTTT
CASSFRLAGVRNTGELFF
>TRBJ1-5|.|.|TRBV7-9
TGTGCCAGCAGCCTATCAGGGTTGGAGAATCAGCCCCAGCATTTT
CASSLSGLENQPQHF
>TRBJ1-3|.|.|TRBV9
TGTGCCAGCAGCGTAGGGGCGCCGGGGAGCTCTGGAAACACCATATATTTT
CASSVGAPGSSGNTIYF
>TRBJ1-5|.|.|TRBV4-1
TGCGCCAGCAGCCAAGACAGGGTTCTTCAGCCCCAGCATTTT
CASSQDRVLQPQHF
>TRBJ1-4|.|.|TRBV6-5
TGTGCCAGCAGTTTCCGACAGGCTAATGAAAAACTGTTTTTT
CASSFRQANEKLFF
>TRBJ1-5|once|TRBD1|TRBV4-1
TGCGCCAGCAGCCAAGGTGATGGGACAGGGAGAGGGGGGACCGTGTACTGGCCCCAGCATTTT
CASSQGDGTGRGGTVYWPQHF
>TRBJ1-1|.|TRBD1|TRBV19
TGTGCCAGTAGTACCGACCGGGACAGGGGGCAGGTTTTCTTT
CASSTDRDRGQVFF
>TRBJ2-1|.|TRBD2|TRBV6-5
TGTGCCAGCAGGACGCCTAGCGGGAGTTACGGTGAGCAGTTCTTC
CASRTPSGSYGEQFF
>TRBJ1-6|.|TRBD1|TRBV25-1
TGTGCCAGCAGAGACAGGGGGTACAATTCACCCCTCCACTTT
CASRDRGYNSPLHF
>TRBJ1-2|.|TRBD1|TRBV10-3
TGTGCCATCAGTTCCACTCGGGACAGGGGTCCCTATGGCTACACCTTC
CAISSTRDRGPYGYTF
>TRBJ2-1|many|TRBD2|TRBV11-1
TGTGCCAGCAGGCCCACTAGCGGGAGCTACAATGAGCAGTTCTTC
CASRPTSGSYNEQFF
>TRBJ1-6|.|.|TRBV19
TGTGCCAGTAGCCTGTCGACAGGTAATTCACCCCTCCACTTT
CASSLSTGNSPLHF
>TRBJ2-7|.|TRBD2|TRBV18
TGTGCCAGCTCACCACCCGGGACTAGCGGGATATACGAGCAGTACTTC
CASSPPGTSGIYEQYF
>TRBJ1-5|.|TRBD1|TRBV6-2/TRBV6-3
TGTGCCAGCAGTTTTACAGGGGGCAATCAGCCCCAGCATTTT
CASSFTGGNQPQHF
>TRBJ1-3|.|TRBD1|TRBV9
TGTGCCAGCAGCGTAGGGGGGACAGCCTCTGGAAACACCATATATTTT
CASSVGGTASGNTIYF
>TRBJ1-5|.|TRBD1|TRBV18
TGTGCCAGCTCGAATGCCGGGACAGGGGGCGCGACCGGCAATCAGCCCCAGCATTTT
CASSNAGTGGATGNQPQHF
>TRBJ1-1|.|.|TRBV29-1
TGCAGCGTTGATAGGGGGACTGAAGCTTTCTTT
CSVDRGTEAFF
>TRBJ1-1|.|TRBD1|TRBV19
TGTGCCAGTTACCCGGGACAGGAGTACACTGAAGCTTTCTTT
CASYPGQEYTEAFF
>TRBJ1-4|.|.|TRBV27
TGTGCCAGCAGGGTACAGGGTATAGGGGAAAAACTGTTTTTT
CASRVQGIGEKLFF
>TRBJ2-4|.|TRBD2|TRBV5-4
TGTGCCAGCAGCTTGGTGGGAGGGGTCGGGAACATTCAGTACTTC
CASSLVGGVGNIQYF
>TRBJ1-1|.|TRBD1|TRBV27
TGTGCCAGCAGTTGGGGACAGAGAGCGGCGGCTGAAGCTTTCTTT
CASSWGQRAAAEAFF
>TRBJ1-4|.|.|TRBV6-5
TGTGCCAGCACAGGGGATGTGGCTAATGAAAAACTGTTTTTT
CASTGDVANEKLFF
>TRBJ2-7|.|.|TRBV12-3/TRBV12-4
TGTGCCAGCAACCGTGGGGTCGGCGGGCCCCTCTACTTC
CASNRGVGGPLYF
>TRBJ2-1|.|TRBD1|TRBV3-1/TRBV3-2
TGTGCCAGCAGCCAAGCCGGGACAGGGGGTTACAATGAGCAGTTCTTC
CASSQAGTGGYNEQFF
>TRBJ2-5|.|TRBD2|TRBV4-3
TGCGCCAGCAGCCAGGGACTACAAGAGACCCAGTACTTC
CASSQGLQETQYF
>TRBJ2-5|.|TRBD2|TRBV7-6
TGTGCCAGCAGCTTCAGGACTAGCGGGAGTTATCGCTTGAGTGGGGAGACCCAGTACTTC
CASSFRTSGSYRLSGETQYF
>TRBJ1-3|.|.|TRBV29-1
TGCAGCGGACGCAGGGGCTCTGGAAACACCATATATTTT
CSGRRGSGNTIYF
>TRBJ1-2|.|TRBD1|TRBV3-1/TRBV3-2
TGTGCCAGCAGCCAAGATTCCGGGACAGCCCACTATGGCTACACCTTC
CASSQDSGTAHYGYTF
>TRBJ2-7|.|TRBD1|TRBV20-1
TGCAGTGCTAGTATTTTAGGGAGACAGGGAGCATACGAGCAGTACTTC
CSASILGRQGAYEQYF
>TRBJ1-1|.|.|TRBV5-4
TGTGCCAGCAGCAGTACATCGATGAACACTGAAGCTTTCTTT
CASSSTSMNTEAFF
>TRBJ2-2|.|TRBD2|TRBV11-3
TGTGCCAGCAGCCCCGCTGCCCTTAGCGGGGGGGCCAGGACCGGGGAGCTGTTTTTT
CASSPAALSGGARTGELFF
>TRBJ1-2|few|.|TRBV6-2/TRBV6-3
TGTGCCAGCAGTTACGGCGGCTATGGCTACACCTTC
CASSYGGYGYTF
>TRBJ2-3|.|.|TRBV5-1
TGCGCCAGCACCTTTGGCCAGTCCACAGATACGCAGTATTTT
CASTFGQSTDTQYF
>TRBJ2-6|.|.|TRBV18
TGTGCCAGCTCACCACAGGGGGTTGGGGCCAACGTCCTGACTTTC
CASSPQGVGANVLTF
>TRBJ1-3|.|TRBD1|TRBV7-9
TGTGCCAGCAGCTTATGGGCCGGGACAGGGTCAAACACCATATATTTT
CASSLWAGTGSNTIYF
>TRBJ2-1|.|TRBD1|TRBV9
TGTGCCAGCAACCCTAACCCCCCAGGGGGTGTATTCTCCTACAATGAGCAGTTCTTC
CASNPNPPGGVFSYNEQFF
>TRBJ2-1|.|TRBD2|TRBV13
TGTGCCACTGTCGCGGGGGGGCCTTACAATGAGCAGTTCTTC
CATVAGGPYNEQFF
>TRBJ2-3|.|TRBD1|TRBV7-3
TGTGCCAGCAGCTCCGGGACAGACACGCAGTATTTT
CASSSGTDTQYF
>TRBJ2-7|few|.|TRBV3-1/TRBV3-2
TGTGCCAGCAGCCAAGCAGGAGAGCAGTACTTC
CASSQAGEQYF
>TRBJ1-1|.|TRBD1|TRBV19
TGTGCCAGTAGAGAGACAGGGAGGACTGAAGCTTTCTTT
CASRETGRTEAFF